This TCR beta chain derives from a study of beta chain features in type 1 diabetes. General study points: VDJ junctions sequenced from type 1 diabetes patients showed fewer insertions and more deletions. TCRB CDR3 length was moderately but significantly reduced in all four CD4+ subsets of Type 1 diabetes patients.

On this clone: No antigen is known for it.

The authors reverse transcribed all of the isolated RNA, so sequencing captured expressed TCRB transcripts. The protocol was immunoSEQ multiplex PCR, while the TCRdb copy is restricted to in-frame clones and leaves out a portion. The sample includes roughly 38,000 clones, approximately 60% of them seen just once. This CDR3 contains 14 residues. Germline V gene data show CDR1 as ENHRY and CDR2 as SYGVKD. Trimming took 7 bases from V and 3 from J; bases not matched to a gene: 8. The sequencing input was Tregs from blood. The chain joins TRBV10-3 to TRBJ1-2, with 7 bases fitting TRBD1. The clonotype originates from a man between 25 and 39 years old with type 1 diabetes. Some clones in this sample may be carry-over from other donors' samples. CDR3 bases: TGTGCCATCAACGGACAGGCAGGGGACTATGGCTACACCTTC. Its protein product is CAINGQAGDYGYTF.